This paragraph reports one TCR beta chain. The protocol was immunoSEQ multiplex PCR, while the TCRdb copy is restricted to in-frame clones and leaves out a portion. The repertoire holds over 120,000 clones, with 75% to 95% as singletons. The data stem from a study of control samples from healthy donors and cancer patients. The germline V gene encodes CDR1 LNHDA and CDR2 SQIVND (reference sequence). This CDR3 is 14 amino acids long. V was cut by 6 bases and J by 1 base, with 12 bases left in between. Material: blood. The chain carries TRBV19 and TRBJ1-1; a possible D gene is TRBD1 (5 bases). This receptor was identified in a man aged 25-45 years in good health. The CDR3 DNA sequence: TGTGCCAGTAGCAAAGACAGCAAGAACACTGAAGCTTTCTTT. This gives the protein CASSKDSKNTEAFF.